This T cell receptor beta chain emerged from a study of shared clonotypes between healthy human individuals. Study details: The plates for each donor numbered three CD4 naive, three CD4 memory, two CD8 naive and one CD8 memory. Overall study findings and caveats: Naive CD4 clonotypes were shared across several donors at about 5.2%.

Notes on this clone: The antigen is undetermined.

CD45RO negativity and positive selection for CCR7 defined naive CD8 cells, a population that excluded terminally differentiated effector memory CD45RA+ cells. Caucasian adults residing in Nashville, Tennessee made up all the donors. The V gene end was trimmed by 3 bases and the J gene end by 5 bases; junction bases not matched to a gene: 11. This CDR3 is built from 16 residues. CDR1 and CDR2 from the germline V gene are LNHDA and SQIVND (reference sequence). TCRdb's copy holds only in-frame clones and misses some; the assay was immunoSEQ multiplex PCR. This table holds approximately 2,200,000 clones, under 95% found once.

The TCR originated in a man aged 18-30 years in good health. Some clones in this sample may be carry-over from other donors' samples. The chain couples TRBV19 to TRBJ2-3, with 7 positions matching TRBD2. Sequencing used naive CD8+ T cells from PBMCs. The DNA for the CDR3 is TGTGCCAGTAGTATGGTCGGCGGGAGAGTAGGAGATACGCAGTATTTT. This encodes CASSMVGGRVGDTQYF.